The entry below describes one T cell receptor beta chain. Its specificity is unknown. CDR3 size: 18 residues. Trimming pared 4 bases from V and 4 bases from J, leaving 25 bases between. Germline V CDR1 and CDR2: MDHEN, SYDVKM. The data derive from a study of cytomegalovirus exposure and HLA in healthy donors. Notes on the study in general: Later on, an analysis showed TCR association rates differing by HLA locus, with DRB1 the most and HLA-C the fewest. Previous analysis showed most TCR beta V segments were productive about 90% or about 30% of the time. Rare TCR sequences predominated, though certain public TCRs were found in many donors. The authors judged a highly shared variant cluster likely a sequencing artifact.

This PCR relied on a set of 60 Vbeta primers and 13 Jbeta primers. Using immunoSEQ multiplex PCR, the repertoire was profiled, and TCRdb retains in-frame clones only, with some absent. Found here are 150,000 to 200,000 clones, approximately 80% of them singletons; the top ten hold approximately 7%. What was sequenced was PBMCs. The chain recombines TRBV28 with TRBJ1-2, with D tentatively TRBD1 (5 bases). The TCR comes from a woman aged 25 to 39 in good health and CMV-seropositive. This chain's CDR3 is CASSSLALRGSDGYGYTF. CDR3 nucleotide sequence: TGTGCCAGCAGTTCATTGGCCCTTAGGGGTTCAGATGGCTATGGCTACACCTTC.